This T cell receptor beta chain is drawn from a study of blood T cell repertoires in COVID-19. Study information: Specimens from acute and convalescent COVID-19 originated in the United States, Italy and Spain. PBMCs, B-cell-depleted T cells, or T cells were the source of the cDNA or gDNA that made up the material.

V gave up 5 bases and J gave up 5 bases; unmatched junction bases: 2. The CDR3 has 14 residues. CDR1 MNHEY and CDR2 SMNVEV come from the germline V gene (reference sequence). In the source study's methods: Reference gene primer amplification gave nucleated cell count estimates. The table came from immunoSEQ multiplex PCR; TCRdb's copy has only in-frame clones and leaves some out. V, J and clone size are those of that table, while D and trimming were read from the DNA. The sample holds more than 200,000 clones, over 70% seen once. This chain joins TRBV27 and TRBJ2-7, with 14 bases identical to TRBD2. This clonotype was obtained from a woman in her forties or fifties with acute or convalescent COVID-19. The sequenced sample was peripheral blood. CDR3 sequence reads: CASSPGLAGDEQYF. The CDR3 nucleotides are TGTGCCAGCAGTCCGGGACTAGCGGGAGACGAGCAGTACTTC.